The 24 T cell receptor beta chains listed next were all sequenced from one sample in a study of blood T cells in healthy people across ages. Using a J-beta primer mix together with a sample-barcoded 5' primer, a second PCR was run for roughly 7 to 11 cycles. TCRdb ran MiXCR on the 5' RACE reads and lists one entry per CDR3 protein. The sample records roughly 1.9 million distinct CDR3 sequences, more than 35% being singletons. The sequenced material came from blood. These receptors were collected from a human donor in good health.

As concerns this clonotype: A much larger clone differs from this one at a single base, so this may be a read error. The rearrangement links TRBV15 to TRBJ1-2; D is unresolved. Germline CDR1 and CDR2: LNHNV and YYDKDF (reference sequence). This CDR3 region has 12 residues. The CDR3: CAISRDHYGYTF. Written as DNA, the CDR3 is TGTGCCATCAGCAGAGACCACTATGGCTACACCTTC.

This clonotype was picked up a small number of times. This chain connects TRBV7-2 to TRBJ1-1; no reliable D call. This CDR3 region has 13 residues. Germline-derived CDR1 and CDR2 are SGHTA and FQGNSA. V was pared by 1 base and J by 5 bases, with 8 bases between. CDR3 sequence: CASSLGERTEAFF. CDR3 sequence (DNA): TGTGCCAGCAGCTTAGGGGAGAGGACTGAAGCTTTCTTT.

On this clonotype: A much larger clone lies one base from this, so it may be a read error. The rearrangement links TRBV18 to TRBJ2-3; no reliable D call. The V gene lost 4 bases and the J gene lost 6 bases, with 20 bases spanning the gap. The CDR3 is made up of 16 amino acids. The V gene's germline CDR1 is KGHSH and CDR2 LQKENI. The CDR3 DNA follows: TGTGCCAGCTCACGGATAAGACGTGCCATCGGGGATACGCAGTATTTT. Its translation is CASSRIRRAIGDTQYF.

This clonotype showed up many times. The chain couples TRBV2 to TRBJ2-1; no definite D call. Looked up from germline, CDR1 is SNHLY and CDR2 is FYNNEI. The CDR3 is made up of 11 amino acids. Trimming took off 7 bases at V and 4 bases at J, with 5 bases between the two ends. The CDR3: CASTVYNEQFF. The CDR3 coding sequence is TGTGCCAGCACAGTGTACAATGAGCAGTTCTTC.

A few counts support this clonotype. This chain connects TRBV10-1 to TRBJ1-2; D remains ambiguous. The CDR3 length is 16 residues. Trimming left V 2 bases short and J 0 bases short, with 13 bases between. Germline V gives CDR1 WNHNN, CDR2 SYGVQD (reference sequence). In DNA form, the CDR3 reads TGCGCCAGCAGTGAGATTGGCCGGCTAACTAACTATGGCTACACCTTC. Amino acids: CASSEIGRLTNYGYTF.

The chain is built from TRBV7-8 and TRBJ2-3; no reliable D call. The V gene lost 1 base and the J gene lost 0 bases, with 11 bases spanning the gap. This CDR3 region has 16 residues. Germline CDR1 reads SGHVS; CDR2 reads FQNEAQ. The CDR3 nucleotides are TGTGCCAGCAGCTTAGTAGTAACAACTAGCACAGATACGCAGTATTTT. Amino acid sequence: CASSLVVTTSTDTQYF.

The genes are TRBV20-1 and TRBJ2-5, with D tentatively TRBD1 (6 bases). Germline V gives CDR1 DFQATT, CDR2 SNEGSKA (reference sequence). Trimming pared 5 bases from V and 0 bases from J, leaving 16 bases between. The CDR3 covers 15 residues. DNA for the CDR3: TGCAGTGCTTACTTCCACAGGGCCGACCAAGAGACCCAGTACTTC. Translating it yields CSAYFHRADQETQYF.

This clonotype was observed a few times. The chain is built from TRBV12-3 or TRBV12-4 and TRBJ2-3, with D maybe TRBD1 (6 bases). This CDR3 spans 13 amino acids. Trimming removed 6 bases at V and 3 bases at J, with 10 bases between. The CDR3 region has the DNA TGTGCCAGCAGCCAGACAGGAACAGATACGCAGTATTTT. Translated: CASSQTGTDTQYF.

This chain connects TRBV12-3 or TRBV12-4 to TRBJ2-7; 8 bases are shared with TRBD2. Unmatched junction bases numbered 7, after V lost 2 bases and J lost 7 bases. CDR3 size: 14 residues. The CDR3 protein is CASSLSGGGPEQYF. As DNA, the CDR3 is TGTGCCAGCAGTTTATCGGGAGGGGGGCCTGAGCAGTACTTC.

This sequence joins TRBV5-1 and TRBJ2-1; TRBD2 agrees at 12 bases. Trimming at V came to 0 bases and at J to 4 bases, leaving 5 bases not matched to a gene. Per germline, CDR1 SGHRS and CDR2 YFSETQ. The CDR3 is 17 residues long. CDR3 residues: CASSLASGGARYNEQFF. The CDR3 region has the DNA TGCGCCAGCAGCTTGGCTAGCGGGGGGGCCCGGTACAATGAGCAGTTCTTC.

This clonotype was seen a few times. This rearrangement joins TRBV3-1 to TRBJ2-5; TRBD1 agrees at 10 bases. Germline CDR1 LGHDT, CDR2 YNNKEL (reference sequence). J gave up 5 bases and V 4 bases, and 10 bases lay outside the gene matches. There are 16 residues in the CDR3. CDR3 protein: CASSPGQGRVGETQYF. The CDR3 coding sequence is TGTGCCAGCAGCCCGGGACAGGGGAGAGTTGGTGAGACCCAGTACTTC.

There are many counts of this clonotype. The rearrangement uses TRBV5-1 and TRBJ2-1, with D possibly called TRBD1 or TRBD2 (5 bases each). This CDR3 has 14 residues. Between the trimmed V and J ends, which lost 4 bases and 3 bases, there was a span of 11 bases. From germline, CDR1 is SGHRS and CDR2 YFSETQ. The CDR3 protein is CASSRDPDYNEQFF. The DNA for the CDR3 is TGCGCCAGCAGCCGGGACCCCGACTACAATGAGCAGTTCTTC.

This clonotype was recorded a few times. The chain joins TRBV4-3 to TRBJ1-1; perhaps TRBD1 as D (5 bases). Germline CDR1 and CDR2: LGHNA and YSLEER. Trimming pared 4 bases from V and 3 bases from J, leaving 15 bases between. The CDR3 loop spans 15 amino acids. The CDR3 DNA follows: TGCGCCAGCAGCCGTTCAGGGAGCCAGGACACTGAAGCTTTCTTT. Translated, it gives CASSRSGSQDTEAFF.

The CDR3 nucleotides read TGTGCCAGCAGCTTCGGTCCGGGACCTAGGGACGGCTACACCTTC. Its protein product is CASSFGPGPRDGYTF. The chain couples TRBV7-9 to TRBJ1-2; D may be TRBD1 (5 bases). With 3 bases removed from V and 8 bases from J, the gap between germline ends came to 19 bases. The CDR3 is 15 amino acids. Germline V gene sequence: CDR1 SEHNR, CDR2 FQNEAQ (reference sequence).

The CDR3: CSVEGRGETQYF. DNA for the CDR3: TGCAGCGTTGAAGGCAGGGGGGAGACCCAGTACTTC. This rearrangement joins TRBV29-1 to TRBJ2-5, with 7 bases that match TRBD1. Trimming cost V 1 base and J 5 bases; bases outside gene matches: 1. This CDR3 has 12 residues. The germline CDR1 and CDR2 sequences are SQVTM and ANQGSEA.

The chain uses TRBV5-1 and TRBJ1-1; D gene ambiguous. The V and J ends lost 0 bases and 0 bases respectively, with 12 bases between them. This CDR3 has 16 amino acids. Germline V lookup: CDR1 SGHRS, CDR2 YFSETQ. The CDR3 spells CASSLGSGRLNTEAFF. CDR3 nucleotides: TGCGCCAGCAGCTTGGGGTCAGGCCGCTTGAACACTGAAGCTTTCTTT. Looking up the rest from reference TRBV5-1 and TRBJ1-1 gives the full variable domain: KAGVTQTPRYLIKTRGQQVTLSCSPISGHRSVSWYQQTPGQGLQFLFEYFSETQRNKGNFPGRFSGRQFSNSRSEMNVSTLELGDSALYLCASSLGSGRLNTEAFFGQGTRLTVV.

As concerns this clonotype: This may be a read error, as it is one base from a much larger clone. The V and J genes are TRBV7-9 and TRBJ1-5; D is unclear. This CDR3 has 12 amino acids. In germline, CDR1 is SEHNR, CDR2 FQNEAQ (reference sequence). CDR3 DNA sequence: TGTGCCAGCAGCTTGGACGATCAGCCCCGGCATTTT. Translated, it gives CASSLDDQPRHF.

This clonotype was seen more than once but under ten times. This chain joins TRBV30 and TRBJ1-1, with D tentatively TRBD1 (5 bases). This CDR3 region has 13 residues. The germline V gene has CDR1 GTSNPN and CDR2 SVGIG (reference sequence). V was cut by 0 bases and J by 1 base, with 6 bases left in between. The CDR3 reads CAWSVGTNTEAFF. The CDR3 DNA follows: TGTGCCTGGAGTGTAGGGACGAACACTGAAGCTTTCTTT. Full variable domain (rest looked up from reference TRBV30 and TRBJ1-1): SQTIHQWPATLVQPVGSPLSLECTVEGTSNPNLYWYRQAAGRGLQLLFYSVGIGQISSEVPQNLSASRPQDRQFILSSKKLLLSDSGFYLCAWSVGTNTEAFFGQGTRLTVV.

This clonotype has more than one count but fewer than ten. The CDR3 coding sequence is TGCGCCAGCAGCCAAGATTTCGGGGACTATGGCTACACCTTC. It codes for CASSQDFGDYGYTF. The chain employs TRBV4-3 and TRBJ1-2, with no clear D. CDR1 LGHNA and CDR2 YSLEER come from the germline V gene. This CDR3 comprises 14 residues. Trimming removed 0 bases at V and 3 bases at J, with 8 bases between.

The sample holds one count of this clonotype. A much larger clonotype is one base distant, so this may be a read error. This chain links TRBV29-1 with TRBJ2-1, with TRBD2 matching over 9 bases. This CDR3 is built from 14 residues. V trimming: 0 bases; J trimming: 5 bases; junction bases outside the gene matches: 2. Germline V lookup: CDR1 SQVTM, CDR2 ANQGSEA. The CDR3 spells CSVEDSGGNNEQFF. The DNA of the CDR3 is TGCAGCGTTGAAGATAGCGGGGGAAACAATGAGCAGTTCTTC.

V is TRBV6-5 and J is TRBJ2-5; 8 positions match TRBD2. The J call is in doubt because the DNA end fits TRBJ2-7 better. The CDR3 extends over 14 amino acids. Germline CDR1 MNHEY, CDR2 SVGAGI. As DNA, the CDR3 is TGTGCCAGCAGTTACCACACCGGGGGGGACGAGCAGTACTTC. Protein product: CASSYHTGGDEQYF.

The chain couples TRBV11-2 to TRBJ2-6; D may be TRBD1 (5 bases). The germline CDR1 and CDR2 sequences are SGHAT and FQNNGV. V shed 3 bases and J shed 2 bases, with 14 bases lying between them. This CDR3 has 17 amino acids. The CDR3 region has the DNA TGTGCCAGCAGCTTCAGCTGGGGCTGGGCTGGGGCCAACGTCCTGACTTTC. Translated: CASSFSWGWAGANVLTF.

The chain joins TRBV12-3 or TRBV12-4 to TRBJ2-3, with D uncertain. This CDR3 has 13 amino acids. The ends were cut back, 3 bases at V and 4 bases at J, with 8 bases in the middle. CDR3 in amino acids: CASSFMQADTQYF. DNA for the CDR3: TGTGCCAGCAGTTTTATGCAGGCAGATACGCAGTATTTT.

The table lists this clonotype with a few counts. This chain links TRBV12-3 or TRBV12-4 with TRBJ1-1; D may be TRBD1 (5 bases). The CDR3 consists of 14 residues. V was shortened by 5 bases and J by 6 bases, with 16 bases between the two germline ends. The DNA for the CDR3 is TGTGCCAGCAGTCCCCGTGTAGGGACCCCTGAAGCTTTCTTT. Residues: CASSPRVGTPEAFF.